The subject of this entry is one T cell receptor beta chain. Sequencing used immunoSEQ multiplex PCR; TCRdb keeps in-frame clones, though not all of them. The data hold roughly 100,000 clones, with about 87% observed a single time. There are 13 residues in the CDR3. CDR1 is SNHLY and CDR2 is FYNNEI in the germline V gene. V gave up 8 bases and J gave up 3 bases; unmatched junction bases: 3. The sample is drawn from a study of identifying expanded T cells in peripheral blood. The origin of this receptor is a person between 18 and 75 years old in good health. Specimen: blood. The chain is built from TRBV2 and TRBJ2-7, with 11 bases aligning to TRBD2. CDR3 coding DNA: TGTGCCAGCGGGACTAGCGGTATCTACGAGCAGTACTTC. Amino acids: CASGTSGIYEQYF.